Listed here are 5 T cell receptor beta chains from one sample, sequenced in a study of blood T cell repertoires in COVID-19. Produced via immunoSEQ multiplex PCR; TCRdb's table is partial and in-frame only. The sample shows over 100,000 clones, roughly 90% of them seen only once. The sequenced material came from peripheral blood. These receptors all stem from a man aged 60 to 69 with COVID-19, enrolled during active disease.

This clone was counted once. The rearrangement uses TRBV7-2 and TRBJ2-7; no reliable D call. V was trimmed by 5 bases and J by 4 bases, leaving 9 bases between them. The CDR3 is 12 residues long. CDR1 and CDR2 (germline): SGHTA, FQGNSA. Written as DNA, the CDR3 is TGTGCCAGCAGCCCTCGAGGTTACGAGCAGTACTTC. It yields the protein CASSPRGYEQYF.

This chain connects TRBV10-2 to TRBJ1-3; 8 nucleotides align to TRBD1. V gave up 8 bases and J gave up 6 bases; unmatched junction bases: 9. The CDR3 totals 14 residues. CDR1 is WSHSY and CDR2 is SAAADI in the germline V gene. Here the CDR3 DNA reads TGCGCCAGCGCCGGACAGGGTCGATCAAACACCATATATTTT. Its translation: CASAGQGRSNTIYF.

The gene calls are TRBV28 and TRBJ1-3, with 8 bases matching TRBD1. Germline V gene sequence: CDR1 MDHEN, CDR2 SYDVKM. Losses at the gene ends were 5 bases for V and 4 bases for J; bases not matched to a gene: 7. The CDR3 runs 15 residues. DNA of the CDR3: TGTGCCAGCAGTCCTACAGGGGGTGGCGGAAACACCATATATTTT. Its translation is CASSPTGGGGNTIYF.

The chain is built from TRBV7-8 and TRBJ2-7, with D possibly matching TRBD2 (6 bases). The CDR3 is made up of 16 amino acids. Germline V gene sequence: CDR1 SGHVS, CDR2 FQNEAQ. V was trimmed by 0 bases and J by 0 bases, leaving 12 bases between them. The CDR3 sequence: CASSLAAAGSSYEQYF. The CDR3 DNA reads as TGTGCCAGCAGCTTAGCTGCCGCGGGGAGCTCCTACGAGCAGTACTTC.

The genes are TRBV30 and TRBJ2-2; 7 bases match TRBD2. This CDR3 has 15 amino acids. From germline, CDR1 is GTSNPN and CDR2 SVGIG (reference sequence). V lost 1 base, J lost 4 bases, and 6 bases stayed unmatched. CDR3 protein: CAWSGGGGGTGELFF. The CDR3 coding sequence is TGTGCCTGGAGTGGAGGCGGGGGAGGCACCGGGGAGCTGTTTTTT.